The next 15 T cell receptor beta chains were all read from a single sample in a study of T cell responses to AZD1222 COVID-19 vaccine. Only in-frame clones appear in the TCRdb table, and some are missing; sequencing was by immunoSEQ multiplex PCR. The sample holds about 130,000 clones, roughly 90% seen once. This sample comprised peripheral blood, obtained on day 0 of AZD1222 vaccination. These receptor sequences come from an adult in good health.

This chain joins TRBV27 and TRBJ2-7, with 9 bases aligning to TRBD1. This CDR3 is 15 amino acids long. The trim removed 6 bases at V and 3 bases at J, leaving 9 bases unmatched. Per the germline V gene, CDR1 is MNHEY and CDR2 is SMNVEV (reference sequence). In DNA form, the CDR3 reads TGTGCCAGCAGACTGACAGGGACAGGGCTCTACGAGCAGTACTTC. Translation: CASRLTGTGLYEQYF.

This rearrangement joins TRBV18 to TRBJ1-3; D is perhaps TRBD1 (6 bases). The CDR3 has 15 residues. V lost 3 bases and J lost 0, with 9 bases in between. Germline V gene sequence: CDR1 KGHSH, CDR2 LQKENI. The CDR3 sequence is CASSPTGNSGNTIYF. The CDR3 region has the DNA TGTGCCAGCTCACCCACAGGGAACTCTGGAAACACCATATATTTT.

The DNA for the CDR3 is TGTGCCAGCCTACGCTTGGGATTCAGCAATCAGCCCCAGCATTTT. Protein sequence: CASLRLGFSNQPQHF. The chain links TRBV21-1 to TRBJ1-5. TRBV21-1 is shown as a pseudogene. The length of the CDR3 is 15 residues.

This chain uses TRBV6-4 with TRBJ1-1, with 11 bases aligning to TRBD1. Germline V gives CDR1 MRHNA, CDR2 SNTAGT. There are 14 residues in the CDR3. V lost 6 bases and J lost 1; bases outside the gene matches: 1. CDR3 protein: CASRGQGGNTEAFF. CDR3 bases: TGTGCCAGCAGGGGACAGGGGGGGAACACTGAAGCTTTCTTT.

The genes are TRBV5-1 and TRBJ2-1; D may be TRBD1 (6 bases). CDR3 size: 15 residues. Germline values: CDR1 SGHRS, CDR2 YFSETQ. Trimming stripped 3 bases from V and 6 bases from J, with 16 bases between. The CDR3 sequence is CASSSTGQGTNEQFF. CDR3 nucleotide sequence: TGCGCCAGCAGCTCCACGGGACAAGGGACCAATGAGCAGTTCTTC. Together with reference TRBV5-1 and TRBJ2-1, the CDR3 gives the full variable domain: KAGVTQTPRYLIKTRGQQVTLSCSPISGHRSVSWYQQTPGQGLQFLFEYFSETQRNKGNFPGRFSGRQFSNSRSEMNVSTLELGDSALYLCASSSTGQGTNEQFFGPGTRLTVL.

The chain recombines TRBV18 with TRBJ1-1; D might be TRBD1 (5 bases). The CDR3 runs to 15 residues. Germline V gives CDR1 KGHSH, CDR2 LQKENI. The V gene lost 6 bases and the J gene lost 1 base, with 15 bases spanning the gap. The CDR3 spells CASSLQVLGNTEAFF. CDR3 nucleotides: TGTGCCAGCTCGCTACAGGTCTTAGGGAACACTGAAGCTTTCTTT.

The chain uses TRBV28 and TRBJ2-7; D not certain. The CDR3 is 12 residues long. V was clipped by 6 bases and J by 2 bases, with 8 bases between them. Per the germline V gene, CDR1 is MDHEN and CDR2 is SYDVKM. This chain's CDR3 is CASRLGPYEQYF. In nucleotides, the CDR3 is TGTGCCAGCAGGCTGGGTCCCTACGAGCAGTACTTC.

Here the CDR3 reads CASRFDRGNTEAFF. CDR3 in DNA: TGCGCCAGCAGATTCGACAGGGGGAACACTGAAGCTTTCTTT. J is TRBJ1-1 and V is TRBV5-1, with 8 bases matching TRBD1. The trim removed 5 bases at V and 1 base at J, leaving 4 bases unmatched. Germline CDR1 SGHRS, CDR2 YFSETQ. The CDR3 length is 14 residues.

J is TRBJ2-3 and V is TRBV6-2 or TRBV6-3; D unclear. This CDR3 comprises 12 residues. Germline V gene data show CDR1 as MNHEY and CDR2 as SVGEGT. Trimming removed 5 bases at V and 2 bases at J, with 5 bases between. DNA for the CDR3: TGTGCCAGCAGTCGCCTCACAGATACGCAGTATTTT. This codes for CASSRLTDTQYF.

The CDR3 nucleotides are TGCGCCAGCAGCCAAGATCTCGGGACAGGGGGGTATGCTAATGAAAAACTGTTTTTT. It codes for CASSQDLGTGGYANEKLFF. The V call is TRBV4-1, the J call TRBJ1-4; TRBD1 aligns across 11 bases. CDR1 and CDR2 from the germline V gene are MGHRA and YSYEKL. The CDR3 contains 19 residues. V lost 0 bases, J lost 3 bases, and 9 bases stayed unmatched.

In this sample, this clone turned up a few times. The chain links TRBV27 to TRBJ2-7, with a possible D match to TRBD2 (6 bases). Per the germline V gene, CDR1 is MNHEY and CDR2 is SMNVEV (reference sequence). V gave up 3 bases and J gave up 5 bases, with 11 bases separating them. The CDR3 runs 13 residues. The chain's CDR3 is CASSLAGGNEQYF. In DNA form, the CDR3 reads TGTGCCAGCAGTTTGGCCGGGGGAAACGAGCAGTACTTC.

V and J are TRBV6-1 and TRBJ1-1; perhaps TRBD1 as D (5 bases). The CDR3 spans 13 residues. V dropped 3 bases and J dropped 4 bases, with 9 bases sitting between them. Germline CDR1 is MNHNS and CDR2 is SASEGT. The CDR3 bases are TGTGCCAGCAGTGATAGCGGGACCACTGAAGCTTTCTTT. Residues: CASSDSGTTEAFF.

This chain uses TRBV27 with TRBJ1-1; no clear D gene. V gave up 6 bases and J gave up 7 bases, with 15 bases separating them. The CDR3 has 13 amino acids. CDR1 and CDR2 from the germline V gene are MNHEY and SMNVEV (reference sequence). The CDR3 DNA reads TGTGCCAGCAGCGGGTACAGTTCCGATGAAGCTTTCTTT. This encodes CASSGYSSDEAFF.

The chain carries TRBV4-2 and TRBJ2-3, with D uncertain. Deletions cut 4 bases from V and 2 bases from J, with 13 bases between. CDR3 size: 15 residues. The germline V gene has CDR1 LGHNA and CDR2 YNFKEQ. The CDR3 nucleotides are TGTGCCAGCAGCCCCCGACTTATTTTCACAGATACGCAGTATTTT. Protein product: CASSPRLIFTDTQYF.

The rearrangement links TRBV6-5 to TRBJ2-7, with 12 bases lining up with TRBD1. V lost 4 bases to trimming and J lost 3 bases; unmatched junction nucleotides: 4. The CDR3 has 15 amino acids. Per germline, CDR1 MNHEY and CDR2 SVGAGI. In DNA, the CDR3 is TGTGCCAGCAGTTCTGGGACAGGGGGCGGCTACGAGCAGTACTTC. Translating gives CASSSGTGGGYEQYF.